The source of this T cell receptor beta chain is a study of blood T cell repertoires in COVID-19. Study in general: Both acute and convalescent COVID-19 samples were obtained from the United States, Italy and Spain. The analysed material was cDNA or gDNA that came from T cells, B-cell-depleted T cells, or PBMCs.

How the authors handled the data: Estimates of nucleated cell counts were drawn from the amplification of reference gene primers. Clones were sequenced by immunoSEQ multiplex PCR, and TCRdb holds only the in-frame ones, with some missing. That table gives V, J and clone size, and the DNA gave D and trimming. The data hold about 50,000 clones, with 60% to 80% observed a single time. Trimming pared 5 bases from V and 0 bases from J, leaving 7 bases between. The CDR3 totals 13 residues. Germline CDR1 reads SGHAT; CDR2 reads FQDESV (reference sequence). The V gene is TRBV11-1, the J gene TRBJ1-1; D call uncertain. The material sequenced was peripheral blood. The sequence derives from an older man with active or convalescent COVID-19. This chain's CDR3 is CASSPRLNTEAFF. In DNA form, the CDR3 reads TGTGCCAGCAGCCCCAGGCTGAACACTGAAGCTTTCTTT.